This T cell receptor (beta chain) was found in a study of T cells expressing NK-cell markers. With UMIs, 5'RACE template switching was used to make TCR beta cDNA. TCRdb reanalyzed the 5' RACE reads, giving one entry per CDR3 protein sequence and no DNA. The sample table includes about 460,000 distinct CDR3 sequences. The CDR3 is 16 residues long. Germline V gene sequence: CDR1 SGHRS, CDR2 YFSETQ. Input material: blood T cells: a sorted CD56 or NKG2C T cell subset, CD4+ or CD8+ T cells, or bulk PBMC T cells (not recorded which). The clonotype was recovered from a woman aged 50 to 65 in good health. The chain couples TRBV5-1 to TRBJ2-1; TCRdb's D gene call, TRBD2, goes unchecked for lack of DNA. CDR3 sequence reads: CASSLGGLAGDNEQFF.